A selection of T cell receptor beta chains follows, all from one sample in a study of blood T cells in healthy people across ages. TCRdb itself ran the 5' RACE reads through MiXCR, one entry per CDR3 protein. The sample lists roughly 680,000 distinct CDR3 sequences, 45% to 50% seen once, with roughly 30% in the top ten. Sequenced input: blood. These TCRs come from an older woman in good health. The CDR3 runs from the conserved cysteine through the conserved F or W. The D gene is left open where the match is weak. Size is stated for part of the rows, as once, few or many counts, or as a class when the clone is expanded.

d_gene,abundance,v_gene,j_gene,CDR3aa,CDR3nt
TRBD2,-,TRBV10-3,TRBJ2-1,CASSGTSGAYNEQFF,TGTGCCAGTAGTGGGACTAGCGGAGCCTACAATGAGCAGTTCTTC
-,-,TRBV18,TRBJ1-2,CASPPGLGDGYTF,TGTGCCAGCCCACCAGGGCTCGGCGATGGCTACACCTTC
TRBD2,-,TRBV29-1,TRBJ2-1,CSVSGTSNEQFF,TGCAGCGTTTCCGGGACTAGCAATGAGCAGTTCTTC
TRBD1,-,TRBV20-1,TRBJ1-1,CSARDAGTGGNTEAFF,TGCAGTGCTAGGGACGCCGGGACAGGGGGCAACACTGAAGCTTTCTTT
-,-,TRBV7-2,TRBJ2-1,CASAPYNEQFF,TGTGCCAGCGCCCCCTACAATGAGCAGTTCTTC
-,few,TRBV7-9,TRBJ2-7,CASSLAYRSYEQYF,TGTGCCAGCAGCTTAGCGTACAGATCCTACGAGCAGTACTTC
-,-,TRBV11-1,TRBJ2-3,CASSSFVSRDDTQYF,TGTGCCAGCAGCTCGTTTGTATCTAGAGACGATACGCAGTATTTT
TRBD2,-,TRBV7-3,TRBJ2-6,CASSSLAGAGANVLTF,TGTGCCAGCAGCTCACTAGCGGGAGCTGGGGCCAACGTCCTGACTTTC
-,once,TRBV3-1,TRBJ2-5,CASSQGGRNEQYF,TGTGCCAGCAGCCAAGGAGGGAGGAATGAGCAGTACTTC
-,-,TRBV28,TRBJ2-6,CASSTEDSGANVLTF,TGTGCCAGCAGTACAGAAGACTCTGGGGCCAACGTCCTGACTTTC
-,-,TRBV20-1,TRBJ2-1,CSARDIEPTSYNEQFF,TGCAGTGCTAGAGATATCGAACCTACCTCCTACAATGAGCAGTTCTTC
TRBD1,once,TRBV4-1,TRBJ2-7,CASSRNRDRETYEQYF,TGCGCCAGCAGCCGCAACCGGGACAGGGAGACCTACGAGCAGTACTTC
-,-,TRBV4-2,TRBJ1-1,CASSSTDTEAFF,TGTGCCAGCAGCTCTACTGACACTGAAGCTTTCTTT
-,-,TRBV5-1,TRBJ2-7,CASSRGLSGGYEQYF,TGCGCCAGCAGCAGGGGACTGTCCGGCGGATACGAGCAGTACTTC
-,-,TRBV7-9,TRBJ1-2,CASSPSGDDGYTF,TGTGCCAGCAGCCCTTCGGGAGACGATGGCTACACCTTC
-,few,TRBV11-2,TRBJ2-6,CASSLRGASGANVLTF,TGTGCCAGCAGCTTAAGGGGGGCCTCTGGGGCCAACGTCCTGACTTTC
TRBD1,once,TRBV11-2,TRBJ1-2,CASSVDPGGHGYTF,TGCGCCAGCAGCGTAGATCCAGGGGGCCACGGCTACACCTTC
-,-,TRBV20-1,TRBJ2-5,CSVRDGILVETQYF,TGCAGTGTTAGAGATGGGATTCTAGTTGAGACCCAGTACTTC
-,-,TRBV28,TRBJ2-1,CASSSPQARSYNEQFF,TGTGCCAGCAGTTCCCCACAGGCGCGCTCCTACAATGAGCAGTTCTTC
-,once,TRBV6-1,TRBJ1-1,CASRSTVNTEAFF,TGTGCCAGCAGGAGTACGGTGAACACTGAAGCTTTCTTT
TRBD2,many,TRBV7-2,TRBJ2-7,CASSLVASGASYEQYF,TGTGCCAGCAGCTTAGTGGCTAGCGGGGCTTCCTACGAGCAGTACTTC
TRBD2,many,TRBV20-1,TRBJ2-7,CSARRWRGDSYEQYF,TGCAGTGCTAGGAGGTGGCGGGGGGACTCCTACGAGCAGTACTTC
-,-,TRBV5-1,TRBJ1-6,CASSGGLYNSPLHF,TGCGCCAGCAGCGGGGGTCTCTATAATTCACCCCTCCACTTT
-,-,TRBV6-6,TRBJ1-1,CASSRQAGNTEAFF,TGTGCCAGCAGCCGACAGGCAGGGAACACTGAAGCTTTCTTT
-,-,TRBV3-1,TRBJ2-4,CASSQSRQGEQYF,TGTGCCAGCAGCCAATCTCGACAAGGGGAGCAGTACTTC
-,-,TRBV15,TRBJ2-3,CATSRTRPRTVRGTDTQYF,TGTGCCACCAGCAGAACCCGCCCACGGACAGTCAGAGGTACAGATACGCAGTATTTT
TRBD2,-,TRBV7-3,TRBJ2-1,CASSAGTSGPFRNEQFF,TGTGCCAGCAGCGCCGGGACTAGCGGTCCCTTTAGGAATGAGCAGTTCTTC
-,few,TRBV20-1,TRBJ2-1,CSARAGGNLNEQFF,TGCAGTGCTAGAGCGGGCGGGAATCTCAATGAGCAGTTCTTC
-,-,TRBV4-2,TRBJ2-7,CASSQAVQPYEQYF,TGTGCCAGCAGCCAAGCGGTTCAACCCTACGAGCAGTACTTC
-,-,TRBV15,TRBJ1-2,CATSSMTSLVYGYTF,TGTGCCACCAGCAGTATGACAAGCTTGGTCTATGGCTACACCTTC
-,-,TRBV20-1,TRBJ1-4,CSARFEKLFF,TGCAGTGCTAGGTTTGAAAAACTGTTTTTT
-,-,TRBV20-1,TRBJ2-7,CGASLGTEQYF,TGCGGTGCTAGCTTGGGTACCGAGCAGTACTTC
TRBD2,few,TRBV10-3,TRBJ2-4,CAISSNSGTAKNIQYF,TGTGCCATCAGCTCGAATAGCGGGACGGCCAAAAACATTCAGTACTTC
-,-,TRBV4-2,TRBJ1-4,CASSQESGQEGEKLFF,TGTGCCAGCAGCCAAGAGTCTGGGCAGGAGGGTGAAAAACTGTTTTTT
TRBD1,-,TRBV7-3,TRBJ1-1,CASSMRQGNTEAFF,TGTGCCAGCAGCATGAGACAGGGGAACACTGAAGCTTTCTTT
-,-,TRBV7-2,TRBJ1-1,CASSLVRGYTEAFF,TGTGCCAGCAGCTTAGTAAGGGGATACACTGAAGCTTTCTTT
-,-,TRBV10-3,TRBJ2-5,CAISESKEPAQYF,TGTGCCATCAGTGAGTCGAAGGAGCCAGCCCAGTACTTC
-,many,TRBV5-1,TRBJ2-1,CASSLVGGTYNEQFF,TGCGCCAGCAGCTTGGTAGGTGGGACTTACAATGAGCAGTTCTTC
TRBD1,-,TRBV7-2,TRBJ2-7,CASSPGGTGDYEQYF,TGTGCCAGCAGCCCAGGGGGGACAGGGGACTACGAGCAGTACTTC
TRBD1,few,TRBV28,TRBJ1-1,CASSLRGQGALLAFF,TGTGCCAGCAGTTTAAGGGGACAGGGGGCTCTATTGGCTTTCTTT
-,-,TRBV28,TRBJ1-2,CASSSSGRGYGYTF,TGTGCCAGCAGTTCCAGCGGCAGGGGCTATGGCTACACCTTC
-,-,TRBV18,TRBJ1-6,CASSQYGGSNSPLHF,TGTGCCAGCTCACAATACGGGGGCAGTAATTCACCCCTCCACTTT
-,few,TRBV29-1,TRBJ1-2,CSVVPTANYGYTF,TGCAGCGTTGTACCGACAGCGAACTATGGCTACACCTTC
TRBD2,-,TRBV18,TRBJ2-5,CASSPPLKTSGREETQYF,TGTGCCAGCTCACCGCCTCTGAAGACTAGCGGGAGGGAAGAGACCCAGTACTTC
-,-,TRBV5-1,TRBJ1-1,CASSGNLNTEAFF,TGCGCCAGCAGCGGCAACTTGAACACTGAAGCTTTCTTT
TRBD1,-,TRBV29-1,TRBJ1-2,CSVEAGGEDGYTF,TGCAGCGTTGAGGCAGGGGGTGAGGATGGCTACACCTTC
-,-,TRBV5-1,TRBJ2-5,CASSLAENYNEQYF,TGCGCCAGCAGCTTGGCGGAGAACTACAATGAGCAGTACTTC
TRBD2,few,TRBV20-1,TRBJ2-1,CSASLLAGIKGEQFF,TGCAGTGCTAGCCTACTAGCGGGGATAAAGGGTGAGCAGTTCTTC
-,few,TRBV16,TRBJ1-4,CASSLGTSNEKLFF,TGTGCCAGCAGCCTAGGGACATCCAATGAAAAACTGTTTTTT